Listed below are T cell receptor beta chains from one sample, sequenced in a study of T cells after yellow fever vaccination. In TCRdb, the 5' RACE reads were re-called with MiXCR into one record per CDR3 protein. The sample records 350,000 or so distinct CDR3 sequences, roughly 7.5% being singletons. The source was PBMCs, collected more than 35 days after the first yellow fever vaccination. The source of these receptors is a man aged 18 to 29 who received the YFV17D yellow fever vaccine. Both conserved end residues are part of each CDR3. Each record gives: J gene, clone size, V gene, D gene, CDR3 protein, CDR3 DNA. D genes are given only for firm matches. Expanded clones are given a class, and other clones once, few, many or no size at all.

>TRBJ2-7|-|TRBV18|-
CASSPAGTRDEQYF
TGTGCCAGCTCACCGGCGGGTACAAGGGACGAGCAGTACTTC
>TRBJ1-1|few|TRBV12-3/TRBV12-4|-
CASRSGTNTEAFF
TGTGCCAGCAGGAGTGGGACGAACACTGAAGCTTTCTTT
>TRBJ2-7|few|TRBV7-2|TRBD1
CASSLGLDRLPEQYF
TGTGCCAGCAGCTTGGGCCTGGACAGGTTACCCGAGCAGTACTTC
>TRBJ2-1|-|TRBV7-8|TRBD2
CASSLVGGNFYNEQFF
TGTGCCAGCAGCTTAGTGGGGGGGAACTTCTACAATGAGCAGTTCTTC
>TRBJ2-1|few|TRBV5-1|-
CASSLYRENNEQFF
TGCGCCAGCAGCTTGTACAGGGAGAACAATGAGCAGTTCTTC
>TRBJ1-2|many|TRBV11-2|TRBD1
CASILGRDRRYGYTF
TGTGCCAGCATTCTCGGCCGGGACAGGCGATATGGCTACACCTTC
>TRBJ2-3|-|TRBV11-2|-
CARSRPGTAAGTDTQYF
TGTGCCAGGAGCCGGCCTGGGACGGCCGCAGGCACAGATACGCAGTATTTT
>TRBJ2-3|-|TRBV2|-
CASSTHTDTQYF
TGTGCCAGTTCGACTCACACAGATACGCAGTATTTT
>TRBJ2-1|few|TRBV15|-
CATSMYSYNEQFF
TGTGCCACCAGCATGTATTCCTACAATGAGCAGTTCTTC
>TRBJ2-5|-|TRBV12-3/TRBV12-4|TRBD1
CASSPVQGGQYF
TGTGCCAGCAGCCCCGTACAGGGGGGACAGTACTTC
>TRBJ2-2|few|TRBV4-3|-
CASSPVTGTGELFF
TGCGCCAGCAGCCCCGTCACAGGGACCGGGGAGCTGTTTTTT
>TRBJ2-5|many|TRBV5-1|-
CASSLAGSQETQYF
TGCGCCAGCAGCTTGGCGGGCAGCCAAGAGACCCAGTACTTC
>TRBJ2-2|-|TRBV30|-
CAWDGRESGELFF
TGTGCCTGGGACGGACGGGAGTCCGGGGAGCTGTTTTTT
>TRBJ2-3|-|TRBV7-8|TRBD2
CASSLVSGGAAQYF
TGTGCCAGCAGCTTAGTTAGCGGGGGGGCCGCGCAGTATTTT
>TRBJ1-6|few|TRBV7-2|-
CASTINSPLHF
TGTGCCAGCACCATTAATTCACCCCTCCACTTT
>TRBJ2-5|-|TRBV20-1|-
CSARASEQETQYF
TGCAGTGCTAGAGCATCGGAACAAGAGACCCAGTACTTC
>TRBJ2-7|-|TRBV20-1|TRBD2
CSAPSSGDLYEQYF
TGCAGTGCTCCCTCGAGCGGGGACCTCTACGAGCAGTACTTC
>TRBJ1-2|few|TRBV10-3|-
CAISDPNIRDGYTF
TGTGCCATCAGTGACCCGAATATCAGAGATGGCTACACCTTC
>TRBJ2-1|few|TRBV12-3/TRBV12-4|TRBD2
CASSYTSGGGTEQFF
TGTGCCAGCAGTTATACTAGCGGGGGGGGGACTGAGCAGTTCTTC
>TRBJ1-4|many|TRBV11-2|TRBD1
CASSRGQGEKLFF
TGTGCCAGCAGCCGCGGACAGGGAGAAAAACTGTTTTTT
>TRBJ1-2|-|TRBV7-2|TRBD1
CASRERTGGYYGYTF
TGTGCCAGCAGAGAACGGACAGGGGGCTACTATGGCTACACCTTC
>TRBJ2-1|-|TRBV20-1|-
CSAREGFRSGNEQFF
TGCAGTGCTAGAGAGGGTTTCCGTTCCGGGAATGAGCAGTTCTTC
>TRBJ1-1|few|TRBV5-4|-
CASSPPSTKNTEAFF
TGTGCCAGCAGCCCGCCATCGACGAAGAACACTGAAGCTTTCTTT
>TRBJ2-1|-|TRBV7-2|-
CASSPDYQRNNEQFF
TGTGCCAGCAGCCCGGACTATCAACGAAACAATGAGCAGTTCTTC
>TRBJ2-7|few|TRBV4-3|-
CASSQDLNYEQYF
TGCGCCAGCAGCCAAGACTTAAATTACGAGCAGTACTTC
>TRBJ2-7|few|TRBV11-2|TRBD1
CASSAFTGDYEQYF
TGTGCCAGCAGCGCCTTCACAGGGGACTACGAGCAGTACTTC
>TRBJ1-5|few|TRBV2|-
CASSEEGRQPQHF
TGTGCCAGCAGTGAGGAGGGGAGGCAGCCCCAGCATTTT
>TRBJ2-7|-|TRBV29-1|-
CSVVAQGGYEQYF
TGCAGCGTTGTGGCGCAGGGGGGCTACGAGCAGTACTTC
>TRBJ2-1|few|TRBV10-2|-
CASRAAGRKYYNEQFF
TGCGCCAGCAGGGCCGCCGGACGCAAATATTACAATGAGCAGTTCTTC
>TRBJ1-3|-|TRBV11-2|-
CASSPSEGISGNTIYF
TGTGCCAGCAGCCCCTCGGAGGGTATCTCTGGAAACACCATATATTTT
>TRBJ1-5|many|TRBV7-9|-
CASSLGDISNQPQHF
TGTGCCAGCAGCTTGGGGGACATCAGCAATCAGCCCCAGCATTTT
>TRBJ2-3|few|TRBV15|TRBD1
CATSRGQGPDTQYF
TGTGCCACCAGCAGAGGACAGGGCCCAGATACGCAGTATTTT
>TRBJ2-3|few|TRBV4-2|-
CASSQDGRAPPPDTQYF
TGTGCCAGCAGCCAAGATGGTCGAGCCCCCCCACCAGATACGCAGTATTTT
>TRBJ2-2|few|TRBV20-1|TRBD1
CSARIPGQMNTGELFF
TGCAGTGCTAGAATACCGGGACAGATGAACACCGGGGAGCTGTTTTTT
>TRBJ1-3|-|TRBV12-3/TRBV12-4|-
CASTPSLPHSGNTIYF
TGTGCCAGCACCCCCTCCCTCCCGCACTCTGGAAACACCATATATTTT
>TRBJ1-4|-|TRBV4-1|-
CASSQEEGREKLFF
TGCGCCAGCAGCCAGGAAGAGGGACGGGAAAAACTGTTTTTT
>TRBJ2-4|-|TRBV6-2/TRBV6-3|TRBD2
CASRPGLGRNIQYF
TGTGCCAGCAGGCCGGGACTAGGGCGGAACATTCAGTACTTC
>TRBJ2-3|many|TRBV12-3/TRBV12-4|TRBD1
CASSRTGGRTDTQYF
TGTGCCAGCAGTCGTACAGGGGGCCGCACAGATACGCAGTATTTT
>TRBJ2-6|-|TRBV18|-
CASSVSAGANVLTF
TGTGCCAGCTCCGTGTCGGCTGGGGCCAACGTCCTGACTTTC
>TRBJ2-7|many|TRBV7-9|-
CASSLGTTGAGDEQYF
TGTGCCAGCAGCTTAGGAACGACCGGGGCGGGCGACGAGCAGTACTTC
>TRBJ2-3|few|TRBV3-1|-
CASSQEGQVDTQYF
TGTGCCAGCAGCCAAGAGGGGCAGGTCGATACGCAGTATTTT
>TRBJ2-2|-|TRBV6-5|TRBD1
CASSYSIQGSNTGELFF
TGTGCCAGCAGTTACTCGATACAGGGGTCGAACACCGGGGAGCTGTTTTTT
>TRBJ1-6|few|TRBV6-5|-
CASSYQLAGRSPLHF
TGTGCCAGCAGTTACCAGCTAGCGGGGCGGTCACCCCTCCACTTT
>TRBJ2-2|many|TRBV5-1|-
CASGTPNTGELFF
TGCGCCAGCGGGACACCAAACACCGGGGAGCTGTTTTTT
>TRBJ2-3|few|TRBV7-9|TRBD1
CASTTGVDTDTQYF
TGTGCCAGCACGACAGGGGTAGATACAGATACGCAGTATTTT
>TRBJ2-5|few|TRBV6-6|TRBD2
CASSQGLIETQYF
TGTGCCAGCAGTCAGGGACTAATTGAGACCCAGTACTTC
>TRBJ2-7|-|TRBV5-4|TRBD1
CASSLEPGTASYEQYF
TGTGCCAGCAGCTTGGAACCGGGGACAGCCTCCTACGAGCAGTACTTC